These 2 T cell receptor beta chains were all obtained from the same sample, sequenced in a study of early stage breast cancer tumors. The repertoire was sequenced with immunoSEQ multiplex PCR; TCRdb's copy has only in-frame clones and lacks some. The table shows tens of thousands of clones, with about 73% occurring only once. Sequenced material: blood. These receptor sequences come from a person between 50 and 60 years old with breast cancer.

The rearrangement links TRBV9 to TRBJ1-1; D not certain. V was cut by 0 bases and J by 0 bases, with 12 bases left in between. The CDR3 sequence is 16 residues long. Germline-derived CDR1 and CDR2 are SGDLS and YYNGEE. The CDR3 DNA reads TGTGCCAGCAGCGTAGGCACGGGTGCTCTGAACACTGAAGCTTTCTTT. Its protein is CASSVGTGALNTEAFF.

The chain has TRBV4-1 and TRBJ2-5, with TRBD2 matching over 7 bases. This CDR3 has 13 residues. The germline V gene has CDR1 MGHRA and CDR2 YSYEKL. V was pared by 2 bases and J by 4 bases, with 1 base of the junction left unmatched. As DNA, the CDR3 is TGCGCCAGCAGCCAAACGGGGGGAGAGACCCAGTACTTC. It yields the protein CASSQTGGETQYF.